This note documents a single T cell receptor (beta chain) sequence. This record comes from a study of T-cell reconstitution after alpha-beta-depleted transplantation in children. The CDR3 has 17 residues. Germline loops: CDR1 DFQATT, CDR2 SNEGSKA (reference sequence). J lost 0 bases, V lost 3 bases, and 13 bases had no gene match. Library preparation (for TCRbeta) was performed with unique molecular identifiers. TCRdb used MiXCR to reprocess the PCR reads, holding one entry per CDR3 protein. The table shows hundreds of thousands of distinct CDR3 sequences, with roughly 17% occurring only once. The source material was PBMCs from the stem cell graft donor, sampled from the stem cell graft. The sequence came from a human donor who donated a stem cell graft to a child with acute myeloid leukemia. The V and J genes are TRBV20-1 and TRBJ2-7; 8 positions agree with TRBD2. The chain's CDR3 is CSARATQGGGHSYEQYF. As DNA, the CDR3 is TGCAGTGCTAGGGCAACCCAAGGCGGGGGGCACTCCTACGAGCAGTACTTC.